This T cell receptor (beta chain) originates from a study of T cell responses to AZD1222 COVID-19 vaccine. TCRdb's copy holds only in-frame clones and misses some; the assay was immunoSEQ multiplex PCR. The sample has 150,000 to 200,000 clones; approximately 90% are singletons. The sequences come from peripheral blood, collected 28 days after the second AZD1222 dose. The sequence was obtained from an adult who received the AZD1222 COVID-19 vaccine.

CDR3: CASSPDGGNYEQYF. CDR3 coding DNA: TGTGCCAGCTCACCGGACGGAGGGAATTACGAGCAGTACTTC. This sequence joins TRBV18 and TRBJ2-7, with D possibly matching TRBD2 (6 bases). In germline, CDR1 is KGHSH, CDR2 LQKENI. The ends were cut back, 3 bases at V and 4 bases at J, with 13 bases in the middle. There are 14 residues in the CDR3.